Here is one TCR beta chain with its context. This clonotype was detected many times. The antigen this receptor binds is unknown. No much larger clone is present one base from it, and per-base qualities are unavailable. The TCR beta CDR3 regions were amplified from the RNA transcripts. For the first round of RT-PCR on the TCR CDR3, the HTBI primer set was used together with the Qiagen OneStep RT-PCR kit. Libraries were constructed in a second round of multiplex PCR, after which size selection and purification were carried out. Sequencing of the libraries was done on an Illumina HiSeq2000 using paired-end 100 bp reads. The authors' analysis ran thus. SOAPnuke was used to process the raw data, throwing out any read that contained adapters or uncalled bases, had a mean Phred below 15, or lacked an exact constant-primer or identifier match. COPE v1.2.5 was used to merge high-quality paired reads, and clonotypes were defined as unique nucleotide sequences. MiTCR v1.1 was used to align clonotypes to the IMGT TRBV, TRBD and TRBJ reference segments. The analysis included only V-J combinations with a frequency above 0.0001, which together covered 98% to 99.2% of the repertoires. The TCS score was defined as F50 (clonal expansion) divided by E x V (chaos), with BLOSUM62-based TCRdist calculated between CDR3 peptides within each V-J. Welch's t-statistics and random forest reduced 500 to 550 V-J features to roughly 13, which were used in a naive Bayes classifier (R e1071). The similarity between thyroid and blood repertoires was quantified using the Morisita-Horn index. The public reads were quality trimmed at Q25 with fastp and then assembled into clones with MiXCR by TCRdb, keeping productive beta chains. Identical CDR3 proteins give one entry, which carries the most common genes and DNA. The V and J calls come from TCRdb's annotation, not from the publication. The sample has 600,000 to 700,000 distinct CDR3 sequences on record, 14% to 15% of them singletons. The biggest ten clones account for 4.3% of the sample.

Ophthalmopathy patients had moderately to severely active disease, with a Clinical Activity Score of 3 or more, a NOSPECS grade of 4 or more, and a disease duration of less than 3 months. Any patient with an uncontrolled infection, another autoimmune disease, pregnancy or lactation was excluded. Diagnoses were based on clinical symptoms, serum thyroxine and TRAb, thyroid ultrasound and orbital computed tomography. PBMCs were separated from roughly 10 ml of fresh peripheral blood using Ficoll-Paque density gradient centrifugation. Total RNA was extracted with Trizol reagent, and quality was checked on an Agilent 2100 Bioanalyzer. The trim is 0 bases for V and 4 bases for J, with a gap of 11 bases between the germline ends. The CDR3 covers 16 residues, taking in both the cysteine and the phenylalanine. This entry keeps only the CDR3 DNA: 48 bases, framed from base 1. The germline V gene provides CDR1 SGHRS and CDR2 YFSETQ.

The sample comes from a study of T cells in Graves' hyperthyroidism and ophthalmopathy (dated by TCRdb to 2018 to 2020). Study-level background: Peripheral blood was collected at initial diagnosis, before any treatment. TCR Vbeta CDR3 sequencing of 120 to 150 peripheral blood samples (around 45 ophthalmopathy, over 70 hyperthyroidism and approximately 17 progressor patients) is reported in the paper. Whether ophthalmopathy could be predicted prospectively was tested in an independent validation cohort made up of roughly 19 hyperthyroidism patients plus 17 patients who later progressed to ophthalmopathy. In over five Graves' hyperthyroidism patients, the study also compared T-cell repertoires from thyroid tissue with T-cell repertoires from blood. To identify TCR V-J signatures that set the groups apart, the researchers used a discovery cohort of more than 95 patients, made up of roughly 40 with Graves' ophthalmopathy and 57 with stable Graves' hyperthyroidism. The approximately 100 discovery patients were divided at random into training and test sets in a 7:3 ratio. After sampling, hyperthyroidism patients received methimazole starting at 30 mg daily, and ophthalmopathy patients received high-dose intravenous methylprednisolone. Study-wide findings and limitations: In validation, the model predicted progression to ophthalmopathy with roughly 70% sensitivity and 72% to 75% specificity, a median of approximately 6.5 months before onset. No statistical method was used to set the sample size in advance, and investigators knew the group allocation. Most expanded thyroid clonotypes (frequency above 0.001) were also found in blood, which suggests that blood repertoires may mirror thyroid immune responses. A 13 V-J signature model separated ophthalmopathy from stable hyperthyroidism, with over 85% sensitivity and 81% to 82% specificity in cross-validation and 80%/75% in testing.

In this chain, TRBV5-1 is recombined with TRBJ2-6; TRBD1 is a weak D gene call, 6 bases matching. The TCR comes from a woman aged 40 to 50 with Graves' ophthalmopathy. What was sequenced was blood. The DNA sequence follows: TGCGCCAGCAGCTTGGGGCCAGGGGTAGGGGCCAACGTCCTGACTTTC. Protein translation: CASSLGPGVGANVLTF.